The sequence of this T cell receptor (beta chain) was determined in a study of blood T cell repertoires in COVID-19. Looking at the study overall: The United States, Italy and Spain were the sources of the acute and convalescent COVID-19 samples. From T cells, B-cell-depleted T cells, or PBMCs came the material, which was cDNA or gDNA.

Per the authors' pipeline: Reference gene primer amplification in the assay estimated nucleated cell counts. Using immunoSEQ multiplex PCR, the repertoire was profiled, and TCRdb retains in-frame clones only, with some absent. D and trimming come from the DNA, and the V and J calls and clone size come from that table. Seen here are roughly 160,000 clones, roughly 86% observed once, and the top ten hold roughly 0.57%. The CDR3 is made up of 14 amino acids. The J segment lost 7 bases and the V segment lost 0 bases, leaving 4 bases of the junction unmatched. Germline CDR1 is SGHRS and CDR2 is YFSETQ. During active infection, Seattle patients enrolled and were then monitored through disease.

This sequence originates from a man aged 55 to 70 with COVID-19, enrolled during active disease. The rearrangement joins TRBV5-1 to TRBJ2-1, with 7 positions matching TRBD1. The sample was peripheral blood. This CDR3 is CASSLAPGQNEQFF. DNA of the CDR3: TGCGCCAGCAGCTTGGCCCCGGGACAGAATGAGCAGTTCTTC.